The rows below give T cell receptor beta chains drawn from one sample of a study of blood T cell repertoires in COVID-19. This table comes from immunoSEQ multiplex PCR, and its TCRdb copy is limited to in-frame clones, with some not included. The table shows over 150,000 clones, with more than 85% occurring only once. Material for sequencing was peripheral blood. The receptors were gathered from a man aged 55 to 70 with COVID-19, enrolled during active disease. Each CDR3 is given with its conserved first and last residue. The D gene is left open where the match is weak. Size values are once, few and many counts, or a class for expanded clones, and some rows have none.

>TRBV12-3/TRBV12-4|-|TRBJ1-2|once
CASYRLGREGYTF
TGTGCCAGCTATCGGCTGGGCCGAGAGGGCTACACCTTC
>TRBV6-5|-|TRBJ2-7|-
CASSPDSLSYEQYF
TGTGCCAGCAGTCCAGACAGCCTTTCCTACGAGCAGTACTTC
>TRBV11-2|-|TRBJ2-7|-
CASSLQQGGYEQYF
TGTGCCAGCAGCTTACAACAGGGTGGGTACGAGCAGTACTTC
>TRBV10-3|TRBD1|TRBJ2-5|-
CAIRTGQQETQYF
TGTGCCATCCGGACGGGACAGCAAGAGACCCAGTACTTC
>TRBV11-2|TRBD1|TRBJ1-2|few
CASSGVRDRESYTF
TGTGCCAGCAGCGGAGTCCGGGACAGGGAAAGCTACACCTTC
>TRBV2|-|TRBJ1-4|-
CASSDSNEKLFF
TGTGCCAGCAGTGACAGTAATGAAAAACTGTTTTTT
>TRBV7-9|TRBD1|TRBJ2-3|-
CASSPPRDSSSTDTQYF
TGTGCCAGCAGCCCCCCCAGGGACAGTTCTAGCACAGATACGCAGTATTTT
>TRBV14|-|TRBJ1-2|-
CASSQAVNYGYTF
TGTGCCAGCAGCCAAGCGGTTAACTATGGCTACACCTTC
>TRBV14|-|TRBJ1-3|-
CASSPAGTLSGNTIYF
TGTGCCAGCAGCCCCGCGGGGACTCTCTCTGGAAACACCATATATTTT
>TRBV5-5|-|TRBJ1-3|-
CASSVGLSGNTIYF
TGTGCCAGCAGCGTAGGACTCTCTGGAAACACCATATATTTT
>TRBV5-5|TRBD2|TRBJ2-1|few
CASSFIAGTTNEQFF
TGTGCCAGCAGCTTTATCGCCGGGACTACCAATGAGCAGTTCTTC
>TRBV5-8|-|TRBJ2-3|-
CASSPDRSTDTQYF
TGTGCCAGCAGCCCAGACAGGAGCACAGATACGCAGTATTTT
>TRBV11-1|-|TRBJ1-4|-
CASSSDSPNEKLFF
TGTGCCAGCAGCTCCGACAGCCCTAATGAAAAACTGTTTTTT
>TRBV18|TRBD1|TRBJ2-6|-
CASSPQGQGVSGANVLTF
TGTGCCAGCTCACCACAGGGACAGGGGGTCTCTGGGGCCAACGTCCTGACTTTC
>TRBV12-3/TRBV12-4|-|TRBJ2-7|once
CASGSGPEQYF
TGTGCCAGCGGATCAGGGCCCGAGCAGTACTTC
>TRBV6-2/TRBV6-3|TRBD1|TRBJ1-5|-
CASSTNQGDSNQPQHF
TGTGCCAGCAGCACAAACCAGGGGGATAGCAATCAGCCCCAGCATTTT
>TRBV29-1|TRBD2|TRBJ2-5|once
CSVRLPGLRQETQYF
TGCAGCGTTCGCCTACCGGGACTAAGACAAGAGACCCAGTACTTC
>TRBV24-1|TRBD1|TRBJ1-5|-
CATSKRLDRVRDQPQHF
TGTGCCACCTCTAAACGCCTGGACAGGGTTAGGGATCAGCCCCAGCATTTT
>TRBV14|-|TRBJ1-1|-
CASSQSRGTEAFF
TGTGCCAGCAGCCAAAGCCGCGGCACTGAAGCTTTCTTT
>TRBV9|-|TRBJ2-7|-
CASSVEVGGAEQYF
TGTGCCAGCAGCGTAGAGGTAGGGGGGGCCGAGCAGTACTTC
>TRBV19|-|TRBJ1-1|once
CASYERLGVMNTEAFF
TGTGCCAGTTACGAACGCCTCGGGGTTATGAACACTGAAGCTTTCTTT
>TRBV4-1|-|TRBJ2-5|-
CASSHSTSSPYQETQYF
TGCGCCAGCAGCCACTCGACTAGTTCACCGTACCAAGAGACCCAGTACTTC
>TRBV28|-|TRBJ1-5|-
CASSLPALTASNQPQHF
TGTGCCAGCAGTTTACCCGCCTTGACAGCAAGCAATCAGCCCCAGCATTTT
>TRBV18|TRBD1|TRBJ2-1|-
CASSPPPYRGNEQFF
TGTGCCAGCTCACCACCGCCATACAGGGGAAATGAGCAGTTCTTC
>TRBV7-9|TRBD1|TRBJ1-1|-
CASSNTGGANTEAFF
TGTGCCAGCAGCAACACAGGGGGCGCGAACACTGAAGCTTTCTTT
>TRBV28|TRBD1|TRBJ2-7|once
CASSLPDRGPYF
TGTGCCAGCAGTTTGCCTGACAGGGGGCCGTACTTC
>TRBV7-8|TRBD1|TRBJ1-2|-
CASSLSQGGYGYTF
TGTGCCAGCAGCTTGAGTCAGGGGGGATATGGCTACACCTTC
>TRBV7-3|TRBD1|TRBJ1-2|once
CASSLGTGNGYTF
TGTGCCAGCAGCTTAGGGACAGGGAACGGCTACACCTTC
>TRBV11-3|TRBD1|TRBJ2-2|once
CASSLRQGRTGELFF
TGTGCCAGCAGCTTACGACAGGGACGGACCGGGGAGCTGTTTTTT
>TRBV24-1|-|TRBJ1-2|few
CATSDPGRAGGYTF
TGTGCCACCAGTGACCCCGGGAGGGCTGGTGGCTACACCTTC
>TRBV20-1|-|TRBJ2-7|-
CSAGQFYEQYF
TGCAGTGCTGGACAGTTTTACGAGCAGTACTTC
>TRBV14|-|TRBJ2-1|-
CASSISRRVTQFF
TGTGCCAGCAGCATTAGCCGCAGGGTAACGCAGTTCTTC
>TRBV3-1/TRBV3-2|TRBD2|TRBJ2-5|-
CASSQGWVAGGQETQYF
TGTGCCAGCAGCCAAGGTTGGGTAGCGGGGGGCCAAGAGACCCAGTACTTC
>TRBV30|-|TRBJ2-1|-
CAWSGGGTRYNEQFF
TGTGCCTGGAGTGGGGGCGGGACTCGCTACAATGAGCAGTTCTTC
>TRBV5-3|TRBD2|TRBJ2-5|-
CARSPKLASGIGLFQETQYF
TGTGCCAGAAGCCCTAAGTTGGCTAGCGGGATTGGGCTTTTCCAAGAGACCCAGTACTTC
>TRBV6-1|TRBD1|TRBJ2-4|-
CASSEERDSPIAYF
TGTGCCAGCAGTGAAGAGAGGGACAGCCCTATAGCGTACTTC
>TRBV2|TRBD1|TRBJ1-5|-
CASTGTDGISPSYF
TGTGCCAGCACGGGGACAGACGGTATCAGCCCCAGCTATTTT
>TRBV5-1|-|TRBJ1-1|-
CASSLAPDRNTEAFF
TGCGCCAGCAGCTTGGCCCCGGACAGGAACACTGAAGCTTTCTTT
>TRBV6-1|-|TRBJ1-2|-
CASSDIYGYTF
TGTGCCAGCAGTGACATCTATGGCTACACCTTC
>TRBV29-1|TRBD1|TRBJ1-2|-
CSVEEGDRVWYGYTF
TGCAGCGTTGAAGAAGGTGACAGGGTGTGGTATGGCTACACCTTC
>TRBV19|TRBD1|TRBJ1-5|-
CASSTIPGGNQPQHF
TGTGCCAGTAGTACTATCCCAGGGGGGAATCAGCCCCAGCATTTT
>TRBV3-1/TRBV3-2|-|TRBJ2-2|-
CASQARSTGELFF
TGTGCCAGCCAAGCTCGGAGCACCGGGGAGCTGTTTTTT
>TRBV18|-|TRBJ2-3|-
CASSPTRQGTDTQYF
TGTGCCAGCTCACCGACGAGACAGGGCACAGATACGCAGTATTTT
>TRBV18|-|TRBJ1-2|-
CASSPPERVYGYTF
TGTGCCAGCTCACCACCAGAACGCGTCTATGGCTACACCTTC
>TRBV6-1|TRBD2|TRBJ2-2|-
CASSGPGLAGGGTGELFF
TGTGCCAGCAGTGGCCCGGGACTAGCGGGGGGGGGCACCGGGGAGCTGTTTTTT
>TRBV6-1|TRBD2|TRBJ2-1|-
CASSEAILAGVNEQFF
TGTGCCAGCAGTGAAGCGATCTTAGCGGGGGTCAATGAGCAGTTCTTC
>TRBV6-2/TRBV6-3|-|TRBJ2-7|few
CASSYPGTREQYF
TGTGCCAGCAGTTACCCCGGGACTCGAGAGCAGTACTTC
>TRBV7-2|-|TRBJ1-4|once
CASSQGRPATNEKLFF
TGTGCCAGCAGTCAGGGGCGACCCGCAACTAATGAAAAACTGTTTTTT
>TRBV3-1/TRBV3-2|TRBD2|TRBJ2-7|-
CASSLTSGASYEQYF
TGTGCCAGCAGCCTTACTAGCGGGGCTTCCTACGAGCAGTACTTC
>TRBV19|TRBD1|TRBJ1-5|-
CASSPGQPPRVSNQPQHF
TGTGCCAGTTCACCGGGACAGCCCCCGAGGGTAAGCAATCAGCCCCAGCATTTT
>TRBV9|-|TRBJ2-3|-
CASSVRPLLSTDTQYF
TGTGCCAGCAGCGTCCGACCCTTACTAAGCACAGATACGCAGTATTTT
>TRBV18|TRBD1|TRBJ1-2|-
CASSTTGAQNYGYTF
TGTGCCAGCTCAACCACAGGGGCGCAGAACTATGGCTACACCTTC
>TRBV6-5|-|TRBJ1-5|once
CASSLRGSGNQPQHF
TGTGCCAGCAGTTTGAGGGGGTCGGGCAATCAGCCCCAGCATTTT
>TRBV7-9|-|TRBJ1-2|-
CASSSESSGFGYTF
TGTGCCAGCAGCTCCGAGTCTTCAGGGTTTGGCTACACCTTC
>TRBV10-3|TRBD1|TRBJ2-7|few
CAISPGQVNEQYF
TGTGCCATCAGTCCGGGACAGGTGAACGAGCAGTACTTC
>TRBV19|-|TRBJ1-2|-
CASSILGGTGGGYTF
TGTGCCAGTAGTATCCTCGGAGGAACGGGAGGTGGCTACACCTTC
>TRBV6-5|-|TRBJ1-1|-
CASSPLLSGGTEAFF
TGTGCCAGCAGCCCCTTGCTATCCGGGGGCACTGAAGCTTTCTTT
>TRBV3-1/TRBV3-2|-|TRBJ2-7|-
CASSPLDRTYEQYF
TGTGCCAGCAGCCCGCTGGACAGAACCTACGAGCAGTACTTC
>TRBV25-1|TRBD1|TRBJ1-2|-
CASSETNRGSFGYTF
TGTGCCAGCAGTGAGACTAACAGGGGAAGCTTTGGCTACACCTTC